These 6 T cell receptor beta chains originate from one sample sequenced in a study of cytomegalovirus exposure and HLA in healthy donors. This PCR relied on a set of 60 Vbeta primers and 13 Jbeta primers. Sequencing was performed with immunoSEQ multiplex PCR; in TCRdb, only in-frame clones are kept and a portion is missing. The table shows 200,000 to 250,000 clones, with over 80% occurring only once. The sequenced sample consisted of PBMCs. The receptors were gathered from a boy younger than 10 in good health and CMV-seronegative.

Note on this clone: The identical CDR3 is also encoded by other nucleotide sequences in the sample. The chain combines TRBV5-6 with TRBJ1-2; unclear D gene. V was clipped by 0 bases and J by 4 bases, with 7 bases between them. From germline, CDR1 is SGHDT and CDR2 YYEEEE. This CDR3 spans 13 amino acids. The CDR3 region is CASSLGRAYGYTF. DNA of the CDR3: TGTGCCAGCAGCTTGGGGAGGGCCTATGGCTACACCTTC.

DNA for the CDR3: TGTGCCAGCAACGGCAGGGATAGCACAGATACGCAGTATTTT. Encoded protein: CASNGRDSTDTQYF. This chain uses TRBV9 with TRBJ2-3, with a possible D match to TRBD1 (5 bases). The V and J ends lost 6 bases and 0 bases respectively, with 11 bases between them. From germline, CDR1 is SGDLS and CDR2 YYNGEE. This CDR3 contains 14 residues. The full variable domain, its missing parts supplied by reference TRBV9 and TRBJ2-3, is DSGVTQTPKHLITATGQRVTLRCSPRSGDLSVYWYQQSLDQGLQFLIQYYNGEERAKGNILERFSAQQFPDLHSELNLSSLELGDSALYFCASNGRDSTDTQYFGPGTRLTVL.

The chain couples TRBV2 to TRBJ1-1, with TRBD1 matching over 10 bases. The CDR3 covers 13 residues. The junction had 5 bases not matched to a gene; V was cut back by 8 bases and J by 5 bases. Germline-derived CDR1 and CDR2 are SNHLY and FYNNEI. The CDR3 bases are TGTGCCAGCCAGGACAGGGGGAGGACTGAAGCTTTCTTT. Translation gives CASQDRGRTEAFF. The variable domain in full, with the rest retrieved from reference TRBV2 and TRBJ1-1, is EPEVTQTPSHQVTQMGQEVILRCVPISNHLYFYWYRQILGQKVEFLVSFYNNEISEKSEIFDDQFSVERPDGSNFTLKIRSTKLEDSAMYFCASQDRGRTEAFFGQGTRLTVV.

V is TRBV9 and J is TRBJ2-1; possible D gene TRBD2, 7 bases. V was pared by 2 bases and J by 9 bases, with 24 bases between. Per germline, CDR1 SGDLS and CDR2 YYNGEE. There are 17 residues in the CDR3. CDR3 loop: CASSVFSGGGSGFEQFF. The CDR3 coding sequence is TGTGCCAGCAGCGTTTTTAGCGGCGGGGGCTCGGGTTTTGAGCAGTTCTTC.

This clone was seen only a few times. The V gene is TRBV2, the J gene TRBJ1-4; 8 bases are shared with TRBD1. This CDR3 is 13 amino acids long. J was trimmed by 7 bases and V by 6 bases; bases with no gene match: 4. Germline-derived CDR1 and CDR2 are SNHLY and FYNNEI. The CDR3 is CASRGQVLEKLFF. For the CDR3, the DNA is TGTGCCAGCAGGGGACAGGTTCTTGAAAAACTGTTTTTT.

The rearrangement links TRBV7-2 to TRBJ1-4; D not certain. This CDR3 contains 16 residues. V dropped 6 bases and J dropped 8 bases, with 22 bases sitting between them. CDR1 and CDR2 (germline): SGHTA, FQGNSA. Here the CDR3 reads CASSSNSHPTGEKLFF. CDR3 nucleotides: TGTGCCAGCAGTTCTAATTCCCACCCGACGGGGGAAAAACTGTTTTTT.